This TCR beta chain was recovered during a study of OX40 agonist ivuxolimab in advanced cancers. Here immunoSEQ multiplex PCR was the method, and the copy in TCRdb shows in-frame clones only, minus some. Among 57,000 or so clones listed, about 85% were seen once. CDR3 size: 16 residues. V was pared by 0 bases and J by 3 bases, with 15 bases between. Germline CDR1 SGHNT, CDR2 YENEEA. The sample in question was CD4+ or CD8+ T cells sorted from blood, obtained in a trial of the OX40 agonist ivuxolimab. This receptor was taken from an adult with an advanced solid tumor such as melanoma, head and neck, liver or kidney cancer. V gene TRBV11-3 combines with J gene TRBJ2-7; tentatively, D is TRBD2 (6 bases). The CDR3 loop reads CASSLDPQRAVYEQYF. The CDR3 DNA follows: TGTGCCAGCAGCTTAGATCCGCAGCGGGCGGTCTACGAGCAGTACTTC.